The clone carrying this T cell receptor (beta chain) has only a few counts. Its antigen is not known. These data are taken from a study of OX40 agonist ivuxolimab in advanced cancers. Study information: Of mixed ages from about 23 to 85 and averaging about 65 years, the group was over 80% male. Anti-PD-1, anti-PD-L1 or anti-CTLA-4 therapy given earlier was allowed, and 30% to 45% had some. The study reported partial responses in three patients: one hepatocellular carcinoma, two cutaneous melanoma. Whole-study results and caveats: Within 6 weeks, CD4+ and CD8+ blood T cells expanded clonally at 0.1 to 3.0 mg/kg.

Produced via immunoSEQ multiplex PCR; TCRdb's table is partial and in-frame only. Altogether tens of thousands of clones are present, around 80% being singletons, with the ten largest covering over 5%. The CDR3 is made up of 16 amino acids. Germline values: CDR1 SGHDN, CDR2 FVKESK. The V end lost 0 bases, the J end lost 4 bases, and 15 bases lay between the germline ends. The sequencing here drew on CD4+ or CD8+ T cells sorted from blood, taken in a trial of the OX40 agonist ivuxolimab. The sequence came from an adult with an advanced solid tumor such as melanoma, head and neck, liver or kidney cancer. V is TRBV14 and J is TRBJ2-5; D unresolved. CDR3 region: CASSQDLGWGGETQYF. The CDR3 region has the DNA TGTGCCAGCAGCCAAGATCTGGGATGGGGTGGAGAGACCCAGTACTTC.